Shown below are 32 T cell receptor beta chains from a single sample sequenced in a study of human T cells and chemical hapten exposure (dated by TCRdb to the early 2020s). The library was generated by RACE. The instrument given in TCRdb is NextSeq 500. TCRdb's own reprocessing of the public reads used fastp at Q25 and MiXCR and kept productive beta chains. All rows with the same CDR3 protein become a single entry with the most common DNA and genes. Counted in this sample were approximately 350,000 distinct CDR3 sequences; about 6% of them appeared once. The ten largest clones take up around 5.6% of the sample. Per the publication, the time point label means: patch test 2, 6 weeks after DPC sensitization. The meaning of the sample's treatment or condition label: therapeutic diphenylcyclopropenone sensitization with weekly scalp DPC. This material consisted of whole blood, taken in connection with sensitization to the hapten diphenylcyclopropenone (DPC). These TCRs come from a woman aged 18-35 years with alopecia areata. Some clones in this sample may be carry-over from other donors' samples.

This clonotype was counted between two and nine times. This chain links TRBV11-2 with TRBJ2-5; 7 positions match TRBD2. Per the germline V gene, CDR1 is SGHAT and CDR2 is FQNNGV. The CDR3 covers 15 residues. V trimming: 2 bases; J trimming: 3 bases; junction bases outside the gene matches: 6. The CDR3 DNA reads TGTGCCAGCAGCTTAAGCTGGGGGGGGAAAGAGACCCAGTACTTC. This translates into CASSLSWGGKETQYF.

The chain has TRBV12-5 and TRBJ1-1; possible D gene TRBD1, 6 bases. Germline V lookup: CDR1 LGHNT, CDR2 FRNRAP. CDR3 length: 16 residues. With 3 bases removed from V and 0 bases from J, the gap between germline ends came to 14 bases. The CDR3 is CASGFPLDSVNTEAFF. The CDR3 DNA reads as TGTGCTAGTGGTTTTCCTTTGGACAGTGTGAACACTGAAGCTTTCTTT.

This sequence joins TRBV5-5 and TRBJ1-6; D remains ambiguous. The CDR3 has 16 amino acids. Germline values: CDR1 SGHKS, CDR2 YYEKEE (reference sequence). V lost 4 bases and J 0 bases, leaving 11 bases between the germline ends. The CDR3 here is CASSGLPSSYNSPLHF. CDR3 sequence (DNA): TGTGCCAGCAGCGGGCTCCCGAGCTCCTATAATTCACCCCTCCACTTT. Combining the CDR3 with reference TRBV5-5 and TRBJ1-6 gives the whole variable domain DAGVTQSPTHLIKTRGQQVTLRCSPISGHKSVSWYQQVLGQGPQFIFQYYEKEERGRGNFPDRFSARQFPNYSSELNVNALLLGDSALYLCASSGLPSSYNSPLHFGNGTRLTVT.

There are many counts of this clonotype. CDR3 amino acids: CASSLQETEKDTQYF. The CDR3 DNA sequence: TGTGCCAGCAGCTTGCAAGAGACAGAAAAAGATACGCAGTATTTT. The chain carries TRBV5-5 and TRBJ2-3, with a possible D match to TRBD1 (5 bases). Germline V gene lookup returns CDR1 SGHKS and CDR2 YYEKEE (reference sequence). Trimming stripped 1 base from V and 5 bases from J, with 14 bases between. The CDR3 has 15 residues. Variable domain in full (rest from reference TRBV5-5 and TRBJ2-3): DAGVTQSPTHLIKTRGQQVTLRCSPISGHKSVSWYQQVLGQGPQFIFQYYEKEERGRGNFPDRFSARQFPNYSSELNVNALLLGDSALYLCASSLQETEKDTQYFGPGTRLTVL.

The rearrangement uses TRBV29-1 and TRBJ1-2, with D perhaps TRBD1 (6 bases). CDR1 SQVTM and CDR2 ANQGSEA come from the germline V gene. The CDR3 contains 13 residues. V lost 5 bases to trimming and J lost 0 bases, with 10 bases between them. The CDR3 is CSVLRTANYGYTF. The CDR3 DNA follows: TGCAGCGTTCTTAGGACAGCTAACTATGGCTACACCTTC.

This clonotype was counted only a few times. The chain's CDR3 is CASGLQSQTGGNEQFF. The CDR3 DNA reads as TGTGCTAGTGGTTTACAATCCCAAACAGGGGGCAATGAGCAGTTCTTC. The chain is built from TRBV12-5 and TRBJ2-1, with TRBD1 matching over 8 bases. Germline CDR1 reads LGHNT; CDR2 reads FRNRAP. Trimming removed 3 bases from V and 6 bases from J; junction bases left unmatched: 10. The CDR3 totals 16 residues.

A few counts support this clonotype. This chain joins TRBV21-1 and TRBJ2-5. TRBV21-1 is annotated as a pseudogene. The CDR3 length is 18 residues. The CDR3 is CASSKATKAVRTQETQYF. For the CDR3, the DNA is TGTGCCAGCAGCAAAGCGACTAAGGCAGTACGAACACAAGAGACCCAGTACTTC.

This clonotype was recorded many times. The V and J genes are TRBV6-2 or TRBV6-3 and TRBJ2-6; 14 bases line up with TRBD2. Losses at the gene ends were 8 bases for V and 1 base for J; bases not matched to a gene: 13. Germline CDR1 and CDR2: MNHEY and SVGEGT. The CDR3 spans 20 residues. For the CDR3, the DNA is TGTGCCAGCCGTGCCGGGACTAGCGGGGGCCCGAGTTCTGGGGCCAACGTCCTGACTTTC. Residues: CASRAGTSGGPSSGANVLTF.

This clonotype was detected ten times or more. This chain connects TRBV2 to TRBJ1-1; possible D gene TRBD1, 6 bases. The CDR3 runs to 14 residues. Trimming took off 2 bases at V and 5 bases at J, with 12 bases between the two ends. CDR1 and CDR2 from the germline V gene are SNHLY and FYNNEI. The CDR3 coding sequence is TGTGCCAGCAGTGAACAGGGGTTTTTGACTGAAGCTTTCTTT. This codes for CASSEQGFLTEAFF.

In this sample, this clonotype turned up many times. The V gene is TRBV7-2, the J gene TRBJ1-5; D uncertain. V dropped 1 base and J dropped 6 bases, with 10 bases sitting between them. The CDR3 sequence is 14 residues long. Germline CDR1 reads SGHTA; CDR2 reads FQGNSA. Written as DNA, the CDR3 is TGTGCCAGCAGCTTAGTCTTGTTTGGTCAGCCCCAGCATTTT. Translation: CASSLVLFGQPQHF.

The chain is built from TRBV4-3 and TRBJ2-5; 12 nucleotides match TRBD2. The CDR3 covers 15 residues. Germline loops: CDR1 LGHNA, CDR2 YSLEER. The V gene end was trimmed by 1 base and the J gene end by 5 bases; junction bases not matched to a gene: 2. In DNA, the CDR3 is TGCGCCAGCAGCCAAGGAGGACTAGCGGGGGAGACCCAGTACTTC. Amino acids: CASSQGGLAGETQYF.

This chain connects TRBV29-1 to TRBJ2-1, with 11 bases lining up with TRBD2. CDR1 and CDR2 from the germline V gene are SQVTM and ANQGSEA. After removal of 2 bases from V and 9 bases from J, the junction contained 3 bases not matched to a gene. The CDR3 consists of 13 residues. CDR3 loop: CSVELAGGGEQFF. The DNA of the CDR3 is TGCAGCGTTGAACTAGCGGGGGGTGGTGAGCAGTTCTTC.

The chain uses TRBV27 and TRBJ1-4; D not resolved. Looked up from germline, CDR1 is MNHEY and CDR2 is SMNVEV (reference sequence). The V end was cut by 6 bases, the J end by 7 bases, with 9 bases between. The CDR3 covers 12 residues. The CDR3 nucleotides are TGTGCCAGCAGGACCCTCACTGAAAAACTGTTTTTT. This sequence encodes CASRTLTEKLFF. Supplemented by reference TRBV27 and TRBJ1-4, the full variable domain reads EAQVTQNPRYLITVTGKKLTVTCSQNMNHEYMSWYRQDPGLGLRQIYYSMNVEVTDKGDVPEGYKVSRKEKRNFPLILESPSPNQTSLYFCASRTLTEKLFFGSGTQLSVL.

This clonotype was observed a few times. The chain carries TRBV29-1 and TRBJ2-7; TRBD1 might be the D (5 bases). V lost 4 bases to trimming and J lost 1 base, with 11 bases between them. Germline V lookup: CDR1 SQVTM, CDR2 ANQGSEA. CDR3 size: 13 residues. The CDR3 bases are TGCAGCGTTGGAACAGGAGTATCCTACGAGCAGTACTTC. Protein sequence: CSVGTGVSYEQYF.

In its sample, this clonotype was seen many times. The rearrangement links TRBV10-3 to TRBJ1-1, with 7 bases matching TRBD1. This CDR3 has 13 amino acids. Germline V gene lookup returns CDR1 ENHRY and CDR2 SYGVKD. V gave up 2 bases and J gave up 11 bases; unmatched junction bases: 8. This chain's CDR3 is CAISEDRAYSAFF. CDR3 nucleotide sequence: TGTGCCATCAGTGAGGACAGGGCCTACTCTGCTTTCTTT.

The chain carries TRBV7-2 and TRBJ1-3; no clear D. The CDR3 has 14 residues. Germline CDR1 and CDR2: SGHTA and FQGNSA. V lost 3 bases and J 2 bases, leaving 8 bases between the germline ends. CDR3 in DNA: TGTGCCAGCAGCTTCTCTGGGCCTGGAAACACCATATATTTT. This translates into CASSFSGPGNTIYF.

This clonotype was detected ten times or more. The chain carries TRBV11-2 and TRBJ2-6; the match to TRBD1 covers 7 bases. Losses at the gene ends were 8 bases for V and 0 bases for J; bases not matched to a gene: 10. The germline V gene has CDR1 SGHAT and CDR2 FQNNGV. This CDR3 spans 17 amino acids. CDR3 protein: CASGETGDLSGANVLTF. CDR3 coding DNA: TGTGCCAGCGGTGAAACAGGGGACCTCTCTGGGGCCAACGTCCTGACTTTC.

Ten or more counts support this clonotype. This rearrangement joins TRBV6-2 or TRBV6-3 to TRBJ2-7; 9 bases fit TRBD2. The CDR3 extends over 15 amino acids. Trimming took 7 bases from V and 4 from J; bases not matched to a gene: 11. In germline, CDR1 is MNHEY, CDR2 SVGEGT. The CDR3 sequence is CASTGPGLALYEQYF. The CDR3 DNA reads TGTGCCAGCACCGGACCGGGACTAGCTTTATACGAGCAGTACTTC.

This clonotype has at least ten counts. The chain carries TRBV4-3 and TRBJ1-1; D possibly corresponds to TRBD1 (5 bases). V was trimmed by 0 bases and J by 3 bases, leaving 11 bases between them. Germline-derived CDR1 and CDR2 are LGHNA and YSLEER. The CDR3 is 15 residues long. The CDR3 nucleotides are TGCGCCAGCAGCCAAGATTTTGTGGGGGACACTGAAGCTTTCTTT. This translates into CASSQDFVGDTEAFF.

Points on this clonotype: A much larger clone sits a single nucleotide away, making a read error possible. The gene calls are TRBV28 and TRBJ1-1; 9 bases map to TRBD1. The length of the CDR3 is 15 residues. The germline gives CDR1 MDHEN, CDR2 SYDVKM. V lost 5 bases, J lost 5 bases, and 9 bases stayed unmatched. DNA of the CDR3: TGTGCCAGCAGTCCTACGACAGGGGGAAGGACTGAAGCTTTCTTT. Residues: CASSPTTGGRTEAFF.

This clonotype has ten or more counts. The CDR3 end shows no conserved phenylalanine or tryptophan, and so a read error is likely. The DNA is left out, because the CDR3 cannot be placed on it with certainty; the CDR3 is given as TCRdb lists it. The gene calls are TRBV28 and TRBJ2-7; TRBD1 reflects the table's D call only, with no check against the DNA. From its first to its last residue, the CDR3 has 12 amino acids. Germline CDR1 reads MDHEN; CDR2 reads SYDVKM. The CDR3 region is CASSLYSLYFCL.

CDR3 amino acids: CASRPLGNGGSPLHF. CDR3 sequence (DNA): TGTGCCAGCAGGCCGTTGGGAAATGGTGGATCACCCCTCCACTTT. This chain connects TRBV6-2 or TRBV6-3 to TRBJ1-6; D gene uncertain. CDR1 MNHEY and CDR2 SVGEGT come from the germline V gene. The CDR3 loop spans 15 amino acids. Trimming stripped 6 bases from V and 10 bases from J, with 19 bases between.

This clonotype appeared a few times. The genes are TRBV7-3 and TRBJ2-3, with 7 positions matching TRBD2. Germline CDR1 reads SGHTA; CDR2 reads FQGTGA. This CDR3 region has 14 residues. Trimming at V came to 4 bases and at J to 2 bases, leaving 3 bases not matched to a gene. The CDR3 spells CASSSGDYTDTQYF. The CDR3 region has the DNA TGTGCCAGCAGCTCGGGGGACTACACAGATACGCAGTATTTT.

This clonotype showed up just a few times. The chain employs TRBV7-8 and TRBJ2-3, with D possibly matching TRBD2 (6 bases). Deletions cut 1 base from V and 14 bases from J, with 16 bases between. CDR3 length: 13 residues. Germline loops: CDR1 SGHVS, CDR2 FQNEAQ. The CDR3 DNA reads as TGTGCCAGCAGCTTAGGATCGCGGGGCTCGCGGTATTTT. As protein: CASSLGSRGSRYF.

The sample holds a few counts of this clonotype. The chain combines TRBV12-3 or TRBV12-4 with TRBJ2-3; D is uncertain. This CDR3 comprises 11 residues. V was clipped by 3 bases and J by 11 bases, with 9 bases between them. The CDR3 nucleotides are TGTGCCAGCAGTTTGGAATCCGAGCAGTATTTT. It is translated as CASSLESEQYF.

This clonotype was counted at least ten times. This sequence joins TRBV6-2 or TRBV6-3 and TRBJ2-1; TRBD2 aligns across 8 bases. The CDR3 length is 17 residues. Germline trimming cut 5 bases from V and 3 bases from J; bases unmatched to any gene: 12. Germline V gene data show CDR1 as MNHEY and CDR2 as SVGEGT. For the CDR3, the DNA is TGTGCCAGCAGTCCTGGCCATGGCGGGGGGATCTACAATGAGCAGTTCTTC. This sequence encodes CASSPGHGGGIYNEQFF.

This clonotype came up a few times. The chain couples TRBV11-1 to TRBJ2-3, with 9 nucleotides matching TRBD1. The length of the CDR3 is 16 residues. CDR1 and CDR2 (germline): SGHAT, FQDESV (reference sequence). Unmatched junction bases numbered 16, after V lost 6 bases and J lost 9 bases. Written as DNA, the CDR3 is TGTGCCAGCAGTCCCCCCGTGGACAGGGGTCCTCCCACGCAGTATTTT. It encodes CASSPPVDRGPPTQYF.

This clonotype has just a few counts. The rearrangement joins TRBV4-1 to TRBJ1-1; D is undetermined. Germline CDR1 reads MGHRA; CDR2 reads YSYEKL. V lost 3 bases to trimming and J lost 4 bases, with 15 bases between them. The CDR3 loop spans 15 amino acids. CDR3 sequence (DNA): TGCGCCAGCAGCCATGAATCTACGGGCCTCACTGAAGCTTTCTTT. Translation gives CASSHESTGLTEAFF.

This clonotype was picked up many times. V and J are TRBV6-6 and TRBJ1-5; 8 bases are a match to TRBD1. Germline CDR1 MNHNY, CDR2 SVGAGI (reference sequence). The trim removed 2 bases at V and 6 bases at J, leaving 12 bases unmatched. CDR3 length: 17 amino acids. The CDR3 sequence: CASSYGRRDRWAQPQHF. CDR3 coding DNA: TGTGCCAGCAGTTACGGACGCCGGGACAGGTGGGCTCAGCCCCAGCATTTT.

This clonotype was detected many times. The V call is TRBV7-3, the J call TRBJ2-5; no clear D gene. Germline values: CDR1 SGHTA, CDR2 FQGTGA. Between the trimmed V and J ends, which lost 2 bases and 1 base, there was a span of 8 bases. CDR3 length: 14 residues. CDR3 sequence: CASSLYGSQETQYF. The CDR3 region has the DNA TGTGCCAGCAGCTTATATGGTAGCCAAGAGACCCAGTACTTC.

As concerns this clonotype: The junction departs from germline at one end; a sequencing error may be responsible. The chain is built from TRBV7-9 and TRBJ2-7, with 9 bases matching TRBD2. Looked up from germline, CDR1 is SEHNR and CDR2 is FQNEAQ (reference sequence). This CDR3 contains 14 residues. CDR3 residues: CASSLAGPSYEQYF. The CDR3 DNA reads TGTGCCAGCAGCCTAGCGGGGCCGTCATACGAGCAGTACTTC.

This clonotype was seen many times. The chain uses TRBV7-3 and TRBJ2-1; a weak D match, TRBD2 (6 bases). The germline gives CDR1 SGHTA, CDR2 FQGTGA. V was clipped by 4 bases and J by 7 bases, with 11 bases between them. This CDR3 is built from 13 residues. The CDR3 loop is CASSSTRNNEQFF. CDR3 in DNA: TGTGCCAGCAGCTCGACTAGGAATAATGAGCAGTTCTTC.